Listed here are 30 T cell receptor beta chains from one sample, sequenced in a study of T cells in Graves' hyperthyroidism and ophthalmopathy. RNA transcripts served as the template for amplifying TCR beta CDR3 regions. An initial round of RT-PCR targeting the TCR CDR3 relied on the HTBI primer set. TCRdb called the multiplex PCR reads again in MiXCR, with one record for every CDR3 protein. The sample carries hundreds of thousands of distinct CDR3 sequences, just under 45% recorded once. The sample taken for sequencing was peripheral blood or thyroid tissue (not recorded which). Source of these receptors: an adult man with Graves' disease, either hyperthyroidism or ophthalmopathy (not recorded which).

Details on this clonotype: Just one base apart from a much larger clone, this may be a read error. The genes are TRBV20-1 and TRBJ1-5; the D gene is possibly TRBD1 (6 bases). CDR1 and CDR2 (germline): DFQATT, SNEGSKA (reference sequence). Trimming pared 0 bases from V and 3 bases from J, leaving 9 bases between. The CDR3 runs 14 residues. CDR3 nucleotides: TGCAGTGCTAGAGATCACAGGGTCAATCAGCCCCAGCATTTT. Encoded protein: CSARDHRVNQPQHF.

V usage is TRBV24-1 and J usage is TRBJ1-4; 8 bases are shared with TRBD1. The J segment lost 10 bases and the V segment lost 4 bases, leaving 13 bases of the junction unmatched. The CDR3 is 16 amino acids. Germline lookup yields CDR1 KGHDR and CDR2 SFDVKD. CDR3 coding DNA: TGTGCCACCAGTGACGCCAGTCCGGGACAGGCTCGAAAACTGTTTTTT. It yields the protein CATSDASPGQARKLFF.

The rearrangement joins TRBV7-9 to TRBJ2-2, with D unclear. V was cut by 2 bases and J by 8 bases, with 3 bases left in between. This CDR3 is 11 amino acids long. Germline lookup yields CDR1 SEHNR and CDR2 FQNEAQ (reference sequence). CDR3: CASSLMGELFF. The CDR3 DNA sequence: TGTGCCAGCAGCTTAATGGGGGAGCTGTTTTTT.

This clonotype was counted between two and nine times. The J gene is TRBJ1-2, the V gene TRBV29-1, with a weak D call TRBD1 (6 bases). The CDR3 loop spans 13 amino acids. Germline V CDR1 and CDR2: SQVTM, ANQGSEA. Trimming left V 7 bases short and J 3 bases short, with 15 bases between. CDR3 DNA: TGCAGCGCCGTAGGGGGGGCTGACTATGGCTACACCTTC. Residues: CSAVGGADYGYTF.

In this sample, this clonotype turned up many times. The V call is TRBV24-1, the J call TRBJ1-2, with a possible D match to TRBD1 (6 bases). Trimming removed 5 bases from V and 0 bases from J, with 9 bases in between. The CDR3 extends over 14 amino acids. Looked up from germline, CDR1 is KGHDR and CDR2 is SFDVKD. This CDR3 reads CATSAQGTNYGYTF. Written as DNA, the CDR3 is TGTGCCACCAGTGCCCAGGGGACTAACTATGGCTACACCTTC.

With regard to this clonotype: Because the CDR3 is missing its conserved closing phenylalanine or tryptophan, this is likely a read error. The DNA is omitted, as the CDR3 cannot be located on it reliably, and the CDR3 follows TCRdb's listing. This chain links TRBV24-1 with TRBJ1-4. The CDR3 length is 8 residues, termini included. Germline V gives CDR1 KGHDR, CDR2 SFDVKD. The CDR3: CATSDLGY.

In this sample, this clonotype turned up a few times. The J gene is TRBJ1-1, the V gene TRBV7-8; D may be TRBD1 (5 bases). V was shortened by 3 bases and J by 1 base, with 9 bases between the two germline ends. This CDR3 contains 14 residues. Looked up from germline, CDR1 is SGHVS and CDR2 is FQNEAQ. The CDR3 sequence: CASSLGVTNTEAFF. The CDR3 DNA reads as TGTGCCAGCAGCTTGGGGGTGACGAACACTGAAGCTTTCTTT.

The table lists this clonotype with many counts. As DNA, the CDR3 is TGCAGCGTCGCAACAGGACTAGGACGTGAAGCTTTCTTT. It is translated as CSVATGLGREAFF. This chain uses TRBV29-1 with TRBJ1-1, with D possibly matching TRBD1 (5 bases). This CDR3 has 13 amino acids. Germline V gene data show CDR1 as SQVTM and CDR2 as ANQGSEA. V lost 6 bases to trimming and J lost 7 bases, with 18 bases between them.

A remark on this clonotype: One end of the junction varies from germline; a read error may be responsible. V usage is TRBV5-1 and J usage is TRBJ1-3; a possible D gene is TRBD1 (5 bases). From germline, CDR1 is SGHRS and CDR2 YFSETQ. There are 19 residues in the CDR3. The CDR3 DNA follows: TGTGCCAGCAGCTTAGCGGGGGATACAGGCCACCGATCCGGAAACACCATATATTTT. Its protein product is CASSLAGDTGHRSGNTIYF.

This clonotype was seen ten or more times. The CDR3 nucleotides are TGTGCCAGCAATCAGGGGGCGAACACCGGGGAGCTGTTTTTT. Its translation is CASNQGANTGELFF. V is TRBV2 and J is TRBJ2-2, with TRBD1 matching over 7 bases. The length of the CDR3 is 14 residues. Germline V gives CDR1 SNHLY, CDR2 FYNNEI. V lost 7 bases and J lost 0; bases outside the gene matches: 2.

The chain recombines TRBV29-1 with TRBJ1-2, with a possible D match to TRBD1 (5 bases). The CDR3 totals 11 residues. CDR1 and CDR2 (germline): SQVTM, ANQGSEA. V lost 8 bases and J lost 5, with 12 bases in between. Written as DNA, the CDR3 is TGCAGCTTACTGGAGGGGTATGGCTACACCTTC. Encoded protein: CSLLEGYGYTF.

This clonotype was counted a single time. The chain couples TRBV10-3 to TRBJ1-5; maybe TRBD1 (5 bases). Looked up from germline, CDR1 is ENHRY and CDR2 is SYGVKD. Trimming took 3 bases from V and 1 from J, leaving 7 bases between them. The CDR3 has 14 residues. CDR3 DNA sequence: TGTGCCATCAGTGACAGGGTGAGCAATCAGCCCCAGCATTTT. Encoded protein: CAISDRVSNQPQHF.

The CDR3 sequence: CASSPPMNTEAFF. CDR3 bases: TGTGCCAGCAGTCCACCCATGAACACTGAAGCTTTCTTT. The gene calls are TRBV7-6 and TRBJ1-1; D gene uncertain. This CDR3 comprises 13 residues. V was pared by 6 bases and J by 0 bases, with 8 bases between. Germline CDR1 is SGHVS and CDR2 is FNYEAQ. Together with reference TRBV7-6 and TRBJ1-1, the CDR3 gives the full variable domain: GAGVSQSPRYKVTKRGQDVALRCDPISGHVSLYWYRQALGQGPEFLTYFNYEAQQDKSGLPNDRFSAERPEGSISTLTIQRTEQRDSAMYRCASSPPMNTEAFFGQGTRLTVV.

The chain employs TRBV15 and TRBJ2-7, with TRBD1 matching over 11 bases. Losses at the gene ends were 5 bases for V and 4 bases for J; bases not matched to a gene: 7. Germline CDR1 reads LNHNV; CDR2 reads YYDKDF (reference sequence). This CDR3 is built from 15 residues. The CDR3 nucleotides are TGTGCCACCAGCCCAGGGACAGGGGGGGTATACGAGCAGTACTTC. Its translation: CATSPGTGGVYEQYF.

With respect to this clonotype: Relative to the germline gene, one junction end is altered; a read error may explain this. The CDR3 DNA is TGCGCCAGCAGCCAAGATGTCCTAGCGGGGGACGGCCAGTACTTC. Protein product: CASSQDVLAGDGQYF. The gene calls are TRBV7-8 and TRBJ2-5; 10 bases agree with TRBD2. This CDR3 comprises 15 residues. Looked up from germline, CDR1 is SGHVS and CDR2 is FQNEAQ.

This clonotype was seen many times. The chain carries TRBV6-5 and TRBJ1-2, with D perhaps matching TRBD1 (6 bases). Trimming stripped 4 bases from V and 7 bases from J, with 10 bases between. CDR3 length: 12 residues. Germline-derived CDR1 and CDR2 are MNHEY and SVGAGI. The CDR3 reads CASSLDSRGYTF. The DNA for the CDR3 is TGTGCCAGCAGTTTGGACAGTCGTGGCTACACCTTC.

In this sample, this clonotype turned up a few times. The V gene is TRBV7-9, the J gene TRBJ1-4; 8 positions agree with TRBD1. The germline CDR1 and CDR2 sequences are SEHNR and FQNEAQ (reference sequence). V shed 4 bases, J shed 5 bases, and the junction held 6 bases outside the gene matches. CDR3 length: 15 amino acids. The CDR3 nucleotides are TGTGCCAGCAGCTCTTCCGGGACAGGCAATGAAAAACTGTTTTTT. It translates to CASSSSGTGNEKLFF.

The chain has TRBV5-1 and TRBJ1-5, with a tentative D call TRBD1 (5 bases). CDR3 length: 16 residues. V was cut by 4 bases and J by 2 bases, with 16 bases left in between. Germline assignment: CDR1 SGHRS and CDR2 YFSETQ. The CDR3 region has the DNA TGCGCCAGCAGCCTGGGGCCAGAGGGTGGCAATCAGCCCCAGCATTTT. Amino acids: CASSLGPEGGNQPQHF.

The chain uses TRBV11-2 and TRBJ1-5; D might be TRBD1 (5 bases). CDR3 length: 14 amino acids. Per germline, CDR1 SGHAT and CDR2 FQNNGV. The V gene lost 5 bases and the J gene lost 0 bases, with 8 bases spanning the gap. The CDR3: CASSNRGSNQPQHF. In DNA form, the CDR3 reads TGTGCCAGCAGCAATAGGGGTAGCAATCAGCCCCAGCATTTT.

This clonotype was detected ten times or more. The chain links TRBV29-1 to TRBJ1-2, with 7 bases identical to TRBD1. The CDR3 is 15 amino acids. Germline CDR1 and CDR2: SQVTM and ANQGSEA. The J segment lost 3 bases and the V segment lost 6 bases, leaving 13 bases of the junction unmatched. The CDR3 spells CSVLWDRLSHYGYTF. The DNA of the CDR3 is TGCAGCGTACTCTGGGACAGATTGAGCCACTATGGCTACACCTTC.

This clonotype turned up a few times. The chain carries TRBV7-2 and TRBJ2-2; 11 nucleotides match TRBD1. V was pared by 8 bases and J by 6 bases, with 8 bases of the junction left unmatched. The CDR3 has 15 amino acids. Germline V lookup: CDR1 SGHTA, CDR2 FQGNSA. This chain's CDR3 is CASLRRTGGSGELFF. In DNA form, the CDR3 reads TGTGCCAGCCTCCGCAGGACAGGGGGCTCCGGGGAGCTGTTTTTT. The full variable domain, in which reference TRBV7-2 and TRBJ2-2 provide the parts outside the CDR3, is GAGVSQSPSNKVTEKGKDVELRCDPISGHTALYWYRQSLGQGLEFLIYFQGNSAPDKSGLPSDRFSAERTGGSVSTLTIQRTQQEDSAVYLCASLRRTGGSGELFFGEGSRLTVL.

Remarks on this clonotype: Since no conserved phenylalanine or tryptophan closes the CDR3, a read error is the likely cause. No DNA is shown, since the ends of the CDR3 on it are uncertain; the CDR3 is the one TCRdb lists. The V and J genes are TRBV7-9 and TRBJ1-4; no DNA check was done on the table's D call, TRBD1. The CDR3 spans 9 amino acids, including both terminal residues. Germline-derived CDR1 and CDR2 are SEHNR and FQNEAQ (reference sequence). CDR3 in amino acids: CASSVTGGG.

This clonotype was found a few times. Mismatch with germline at one junction end may stem from a read error. The CDR3 here is CASSSPPGTGNSGANVLTF. CDR3 bases: TGTGCCAGCAGTTCTCCTCCGGGAACAGGGAACTCTGGGGCCAACGTCCTGACTTTC. The chain joins TRBV24-1 to TRBJ2-6, with D perhaps matching TRBD1 (6 bases). CDR1 and CDR2 (germline): KGHDR, SFDVKD. CDR3 size: 19 residues.

This clonotype was observed a few times. The J gene is TRBJ2-5, the V gene TRBV20-1; the match to TRBD2 covers 7 bases. Germline values: CDR1 DFQATT, CDR2 SNEGSKA (reference sequence). V was pared by 3 bases and J by 1 base, with 8 bases of the junction left unmatched. This CDR3 contains 15 residues. CDR3 sequence (DNA): TGCAGTGCTAGGGGGGGGAGGACTATCCAAGAGACCCAGTACTTC. Translated: CSARGGRTIQETQYF.

The V gene is TRBV12-3 or TRBV12-4, the J gene TRBJ1-5; 11 bases are shared with TRBD1. The CDR3 runs to 16 residues. The trim removed 4 bases at V and 3 bases at J, leaving 5 bases unmatched. The CDR3, as DNA: TGTGCCAGCAGTTCTCGGACAGGGGGCATCAATCAGCCCCAGCATTTT. Its translation is CASSSRTGGINQPQHF.

The V and J genes are TRBV20-1 and TRBJ1-1, with D possibly TRBD1 on 5 matching bases. CDR1 and CDR2 from the germline V gene are DFQATT and SNEGSKA (reference sequence). The CDR3 sequence is 11 residues long. Trimming shortened V by 5 bases and J by 7 bases, and 11 bases separated the two germline ends. The CDR3 DNA reads as TGCAGTGCTCCCCGACAGTTTGAAGCTTTCTTT. Residues: CSAPRQFEAFF.

At least ten counts were recorded for this clonotype. The chain links TRBV7-2 to TRBJ2-7, with TRBD1 identical over 7 bases. The J segment lost 6 bases and the V segment lost 3 bases, leaving 5 bases of the junction unmatched. CDR1 SGHTA and CDR2 FQGNSA come from the germline V gene. The CDR3 length is 13 residues. CDR3 region: CASSLATGFEQYF. CDR3 nucleotides: TGTGCCAGCAGCTTGGCGACAGGGTTCGAGCAGTACTTC. The full variable domain, its missing parts supplied by reference TRBV7-2 and TRBJ2-7, is GAGVSQSPSNKVTEKGKDVELRCDPISGHTALYWYRQSLGQGLEFLIYFQGNSAPDKSGLPSDRFSAERTGGSVSTLTIQRTQQEDSAVYLCASSLATGFEQYFGPGTRLTVT.

In its sample, this clonotype was seen a few times. J is TRBJ1-1 and V is TRBV5-1; D not certain. With 6 bases removed from V and 1 base from J, the gap between germline ends came to 13 bases. Germline values: CDR1 SGHRS, CDR2 YFSETQ. The CDR3 runs to 14 residues. The CDR3 DNA follows: TGCGCCAGCACACTACTAGACACGAACACTGAAGCTTTCTTT. Protein: CASTLLDTNTEAFF.

This clonotype was seen more than once but under ten times. The rearrangement joins TRBV2 to TRBJ1-2; D is unresolved. The V gene lost 5 bases and the J gene lost 12 bases, with 16 bases spanning the gap. The CDR3 spans 12 residues. CDR1 SNHLY and CDR2 FYNNEI come from the germline V gene. CDR3 protein: CASSPGPPADTF. Here the CDR3 DNA reads TGTGCCAGCAGTCCCGGGCCCCCAGCGGACACCTTC.

This clonotype was observed a handful of times. The rearrangement uses TRBV11-3 and TRBJ1-1, with a weak D call TRBD1 (6 bases). Germline lookup yields CDR1 SGHNT and CDR2 YENEEA. V dropped 6 bases and J dropped 3 bases, with 11 bases sitting between them. CDR3 length: 13 amino acids. Here the CDR3 reads CASRDSAYTEAFF. DNA for the CDR3: TGTGCCAGCAGGGACAGCGCCTACACTGAAGCTTTCTTT. Full variable domain (remainder filled in from reference TRBV11-3 and TRBJ1-1): EAGVVQSPRYKIIEKKQPVAFWCNPISGHNTLYWYLQNLGQGPELLIRYENEEAVDDSQLPKDRFSAERLKGVDSTLKIQPAELGDSAVYLCASRDSAYTEAFFGQGTRLTVV.